Listed below are T cell receptor beta chains from one sample, sequenced in a study of CD8 T cells in Susac syndrome. TCRdb reanalysed the immunoSEQ multiplex PCR reads using MiXCR and keeps one entry per CDR3 protein. This sample has 180,000 or so distinct CDR3 sequences; about 95% occur once, and the top ten carry roughly 0.088%. The material sequenced was CD4+ T cells from PBMCs. The receptors stem from a human donor with multiple sclerosis. Each CDR3 is given with its conserved first and last residue. The D gene is left open where the match is weak. Size is stated for part of the rows, as once, few or many counts, or as a class when the clone is expanded.

v_call	clone_size	j_call	d_call	cdr3_nt	cdr3_aa
TRBV7-9	once	TRBJ2-5	NA	TGTGCCAGCGTTGGGGGCACGCAAGAGACCCAGTACTTC	CASVGGTQETQYF
TRBV27	NA	TRBJ1-1	NA	TGTGCCAGCAGTCCTCTGCGGGGGCCTGAAGCTTTCTTT	CASSPLRGPEAFF
TRBV20-1	NA	TRBJ2-7	TRBD2	TGCAGTGCTAGCGGGAGGGGAGAGCAGTACTTC	CSASGRGEQYF
TRBV30	NA	TRBJ2-5	TRBD1	TGTGCCTGGAATTTGAGGGGGCGCCGGGAGACCCAGTACTTC	CAWNLRGRRETQYF
TRBV18	once	TRBJ1-1	NA	TGTGCCAGCTCACCACCCTCTCGGGGCACTGAAGCTTTCTTT	CASSPPSRGTEAFF
TRBV21-1	NA	TRBJ2-2	NA	TGTGCCAGCAGCATGAACTTCAACACCGGGGAGCTGTTTTTT	CASSMNFNTGELFF
TRBV20-1	NA	TRBJ2-7	TRBD1	TGCAGTGCTAGACCCCAAGGGACAGGATTCTACGAGCAGTACTTC	CSARPQGTGFYEQYF
TRBV20-1	NA	TRBJ2-5	NA	TGCAGTGCTAATCCAACTCAAGAGACCCAGTACTTC	CSANPTQETQYF
TRBV4-2	NA	TRBJ1-1	NA	TGTGCCAGCAGCCAGGTGGGGAGGGGGACTGAAGCTTTCTTT	CASSQVGRGTEAFF
TRBV2	once	TRBJ1-1	NA	TGTGCCAGCATTCGAGGGGGTTGGGGCACTGAAGCTTTCTTT	CASIRGGWGTEAFF
TRBV5-4	NA	TRBJ2-3	NA	TGTGCCAGCCGCCACTACGGGGCCATGACAGATACGCAGTATTTT	CASRHYGAMTDTQYF
TRBV11-2	NA	TRBJ2-3	NA	TGTGCCAGCAGCTTACTTAGGGTCGGCACAGATACGCAGTATTTT	CASSLLRVGTDTQYF
TRBV12-3/TRBV12-4	once	TRBJ2-5	TRBD1	TGTGCCAGCAGGTCCGGGACAGGGGGCATGGAGACCCAGTACTTC	CASRSGTGGMETQYF
TRBV18	NA	TRBJ2-5	NA	TGTGCCAGCTCACCTCCGGGATTGGGAGAGACCCAGTACTTC	CASSPPGLGETQYF
TRBV20-1	NA	TRBJ2-6	NA	TGCAGTGCTAGTCGGCCGTTCAGGGAAGCTGGGGCCAACGTCCTGACTTTC	CSASRPFREAGANVLTF
TRBV2	NA	TRBJ1-1	NA	TGTGCCAGCGCATATTGGGGGTACAGGGCTTTCTTT	CASAYWGYRAFF
TRBV6-6	NA	TRBJ2-7	NA	TGTGCCAGCAGCTCAGGGGTGAGAGGTGACGAGCAGTACTTC	CASSSGVRGDEQYF
TRBV30	NA	TRBJ1-1	NA	TGTGCCTGGAGTGGAAAAACGAACACTGAAGCTTTCTTT	CAWSGKTNTEAFF
TRBV5-1	NA	TRBJ2-2	NA	TGCGCCAGCAGCGGCCGGGACCCGAACACCGGGGAGCTGTTTTTT	CASSGRDPNTGELFF
TRBV7-8	NA	TRBJ2-5	NA	TGTGCCAGCACTAGCTGGTCTGGACCGCTGACTTCAACCGCGGAGACCCAGTACTTC	CASTSWSGPLTSTAETQYF
TRBV24-1	NA	TRBJ2-1	NA	TGTGCCACCCGAGGGGGTTACAACAATGAGCAGTTCTTC	CATRGGYNNEQFF
TRBV9	NA	TRBJ2-3	TRBD2	TGTGCCAGCTCTCCACTAGCGGAGATTAGCACAGATACGCAGTATTTT	CASSPLAEISTDTQYF
TRBV29-1	NA	TRBJ1-1	TRBD1	TGCAGCGTACACTCCCCTCCGGGGGACAGGGGTTTCACTGAAGCTTTCTTT	CSVHSPPGDRGFTEAFF
TRBV18	NA	TRBJ2-3	NA	TGTGCCAGCTCACCGGCTGTGGATACGCAGTATTTT	CASSPAVDTQYF
TRBV20-1	NA	TRBJ2-3	TRBD2	TGCAGTGCTAGAGTACGGCCGGGGGGTGGAGATACGCAGTATTTT	CSARVRPGGGDTQYF
TRBV4-2	NA	TRBJ1-2	NA	TGTGCCAGCGGCGGGGGAGTCCAATCGGGGTATGGCTACACCTTC	CASGGGVQSGYGYTF
TRBV6-2/TRBV6-3	NA	TRBJ2-1	NA	TGTGCCAGCACCAAAAGGACCGTTGCCAATGAGCAGTTCTTC	CASTKRTVANEQFF
TRBV10-3	NA	TRBJ2-7	NA	TGTGCCATCAGTGTAATGGAAAGCTCCTACGAGCAGTACTTC	CAISVMESSYEQYF
TRBV5-4	NA	TRBJ2-1	NA	TGTGCCAGCAGCAATTTTGACCCTAACAATGAGCAGTTCTTC	CASSNFDPNNEQFF
TRBV3-1	NA	TRBJ2-7	TRBD2	TGTGCCAGACCCTACCCTAGCGGGAGTGGCTACGAGCAGTACTTC	CARPYPSGSGYEQYF
TRBV29-1	NA	TRBJ1-1	NA	TGCAGCGTTGCCCGAGGGGTCACTGAAGCTTTCTTT	CSVARGVTEAFF
TRBV20-1	NA	TRBJ2-3	TRBD2	TGCAGTGCTAGAGATTCTAGCGGGGGACCAGATACGCAGTATTTT	CSARDSSGGPDTQYF
TRBV20-1	NA	TRBJ1-2	TRBD1	TGCAGTGCGTTGGGACAGGGTGGCTACACCTTC	CSALGQGGYTF
TRBV7-9	NA	TRBJ2-3	TRBD2	TGTGCCAGCAGCCCGGGGCTAGCGGAAAGCACAGATACGCAGTATTTT	CASSPGLAESTDTQYF
TRBV5-1	NA	TRBJ2-1	NA	TGCGCCAGCAGCTTGGGGCTAGCCAATGAGCAGTTCTTC	CASSLGLANEQFF
TRBV2	NA	TRBJ1-2	TRBD1	TGTGCCAGCAGTGTAGCCGGGACAGGGGGCTCTGGCTACACCTTC	CASSVAGTGGSGYTF
TRBV12-3/TRBV12-4	NA	TRBJ1-2	NA	TGTGCCAGCAGTTCACCAGGGACTGCGAACTATGGCTACACCTTC	CASSSPGTANYGYTF
TRBV24-1	NA	TRBJ2-7	TRBD1	TGTGCCACCAGTGATCCGGGACAGGGCTACGAGCAGTACTTC	CATSDPGQGYEQYF
TRBV11-2	NA	TRBJ1-5	NA	TGTGCCAGCAGCTTAGATCGAGTACCCGGGCAGCCCCAGCATTTT	CASSLDRVPGQPQHF
TRBV24-1	NA	TRBJ2-7	NA	TGTGCCACCAGTGAAAGCGGGACATACTACGAGCAGTACTTC	CATSESGTYYEQYF
TRBV18	NA	TRBJ1-6	NA	TGTGCCAGCTCACCACCGAGATCACCCCTCCACTTT	CASSPPRSPLHF
TRBV7-9	NA	TRBJ2-7	NA	TGTGCCAGCAGCTCAAGGGGACTCTACGAGCAGTACTTC	CASSSRGLYEQYF
TRBV30	NA	TRBJ2-7	TRBD1	TGTGCCTGGAAACCGGGACAGGTATACGAGCAGTACTTC	CAWKPGQVYEQYF
TRBV27	NA	TRBJ1-3	TRBD1	TGTGCCAGCAGTTCCCGACAGGGGGGGTTGGACACCATATATTTT	CASSSRQGGLDTIYF
TRBV28	NA	TRBJ1-2	NA	TGTGCCAGCAAGAGGGAACCGTCAACCTATGGCTACACCTTC	CASKREPSTYGYTF
TRBV18	once	TRBJ2-5	TRBD2	TGTGCCAGTTCTGGGACTAGCGGTAAAGAGACCCAGTACTTC	CASSGTSGKETQYF
TRBV20-1	NA	TRBJ1-3	NA	TGCAGTGCTAGCGAGGGAGGGTTCTCTGGAAACACCATATATTTT	CSASEGGFSGNTIYF
TRBV30	NA	TRBJ2-5	NA	TGTGCCTGGACAGGGTTTTTAGGACCGGGGGAGACCCAGTACTTC	CAWTGFLGPGETQYF
TRBV15	NA	TRBJ1-2	NA	TGTGCCACCAGCAGAGCTGGTACCCATGGCTACACCTTC	CATSRAGTHGYTF
TRBV14	NA	TRBJ2-4	NA	TGTGCCAGCAGCCAAGATGTGGGGGCCAAAAACATTCAGTACTTC	CASSQDVGAKNIQYF
TRBV7-3	NA	TRBJ2-3	NA	TGTGCCAGCAGCTTGGCAGCCCCAGATACGCAGTATTTT	CASSLAAPDTQYF
TRBV11-2	NA	TRBJ2-1	TRBD2	TGTGCCAGCAGCGCCCGGGGACTAGCGACCAATGAGCAGTTCTTC	CASSARGLATNEQFF